This TCR beta chain was documented in a study of TIL therapy for anti-PD-1-resistant metastatic lung cancer. This was the immunoSEQ v3 assay. TCRdb's table, derived via immunoSEQ multiplex PCR, lists solely in-frame clones and lacks some. Of tens of thousands of clones listed, under 75% are singletons. Noted time point: pre-treatment sample, taken before nivolumab and TIL therapy. Germline V gene lookup returns CDR1 SGHRS and CDR2 YFSETQ. This CDR3 has 12 residues. Trimming removed 2 bases at V and 11 bases at J, with 14 bases between. The sequenced sample was blood, obtained at baseline. The TCR comes from a person aged 25-80 years with non-small cell lung cancer. The genes are TRBV5-1 and TRBJ2-7; D possibly uses TRBD1 or TRBD2 (6 bases each). For the CDR3, the DNA is TGCGCCAGCAGCTTTCTACGGGGGCCGGAGTACTTC. Its translation: CASSFLRGPEYF.